Presented here are 24 T cell receptor beta chains from one specimen sequenced in a study of T cell responses to AZD1222 COVID-19 vaccine. Profiled with immunoSEQ multiplex PCR; TCRdb holds only in-frame clones, not every one. The sample has roughly 150,000 clones; around nine tenths are singletons. Sequences were derived from peripheral blood, sampled 28 days after the second AZD1222 dose. The source of these receptors is an adult who received the AZD1222 COVID-19 vaccine.

This chain uses TRBV7-2 with TRBJ1-3, with D maybe TRBD1 (5 bases). Trimming pared 5 bases from V and 2 bases from J, leaving 16 bases between. The CDR3 contains 16 residues. The germline gives CDR1 SGHTA, CDR2 FQGNSA. In nucleotides, the CDR3 is TGTGCCAGCAGCCCTCGGGGGTCCGGGGCTGGAAACACCATATATTTT. Amino acid sequence: CASSPRGSGAGNTIYF.

V gene TRBV7-6 combines with J gene TRBJ2-2, with no clear D. This CDR3 spans 13 amino acids. Trimming took off 4 bases at V and 10 bases at J, with 13 bases between the two ends. Germline assignment: CDR1 SGHVS and CDR2 FNYEAQ. The CDR3: CASSSFKSEELFF. The CDR3 DNA follows: TGTGCCAGCAGCTCGTTTAAGTCGGAGGAGCTGTTTTTT.

The chain recombines TRBV28 with TRBJ1-1; 8 bases agree with TRBD1. The CDR3 sequence is 13 residues long. V lost 6 bases and J lost 6; bases outside the gene matches: 6. In germline, CDR1 is MDHEN, CDR2 SYDVKM. The CDR3 here is CASRETGAAEAFF. In DNA form, the CDR3 reads TGTGCCAGCAGGGAGACAGGGGCCGCTGAAGCTTTCTTT.

The rearrangement joins TRBV5-6 to TRBJ2-1; TRBD1 matches 7 bases. CDR3 length equals 19 residues. The V segment lost 4 bases and the J segment 7 bases; nucleotides outside the gene matches: 23. Germline V gene lookup returns CDR1 SGHDT and CDR2 YYEEEE. The CDR3, as DNA: TGTGCCAGCAGCAGACAGGGTCCTCAATACCCCCCAGGTAATAATGAGCAGTTCTTC. Amino acids: CASSRQGPQYPPGNNEQFF.

The chain recombines TRBV27 with TRBJ2-7; TRBD1 agrees at 9 bases. Germline V gene lookup returns CDR1 MNHEY and CDR2 SMNVEV (reference sequence). CDR3 length equals 17 residues. V lost 7 bases to trimming and J lost 0 bases; unmatched junction nucleotides: 13. CDR3 amino acids: CASTARWRTGASYEQYF. The CDR3 DNA sequence: TGTGCCAGCACGGCAAGGTGGAGGACAGGGGCCTCCTACGAGCAGTACTTC.

This chain uses TRBV7-2 with TRBJ1-6; D call uncertain. V was cut by 3 bases and J by 0 bases, with 12 bases left in between. The CDR3 runs 17 residues. Germline CDR1 is SGHTA and CDR2 is FQGNSA. DNA of the CDR3: TGTGCCAGCAGCTTTTCCCAACCTAGCTCCTATAATTCACCCCTCCACTTT. Translating gives CASSFSQPSSYNSPLHF.

The genes are TRBV5-5 and TRBJ2-1; D not resolved. Trimming stripped 1 base from V and 6 bases from J, with 17 bases between. The CDR3 contains 16 residues. Germline V gene sequence: CDR1 SGHKS, CDR2 YYEKEE (reference sequence). The CDR3 region is CASSLSASRVGNEQFF. The CDR3 DNA reads TGTGCCAGCAGCTTGAGCGCTAGTCGCGTGGGCAATGAGCAGTTCTTC.

V is TRBV7-9 and J is TRBJ2-6; 9 bases line up with TRBD1. This CDR3 has 19 amino acids. V lost 1 base to trimming and J lost 0 bases; unmatched junction nucleotides: 7. The germline V gene has CDR1 SEHNR and CDR2 FQNEAQ (reference sequence). DNA of the CDR3: TGTGCCAGCAGCTTAGTATATCGGGACAGGGCCTCTGGGGCCAACGTCCTGACTTTC. It translates to CASSLVYRDRASGANVLTF.

The chain uses TRBV19 and TRBJ1-5; no clear D gene. The CDR3 contains 14 residues. CDR1 LNHDA and CDR2 SQIVND come from the germline V gene (reference sequence). V lost 1 base to trimming and J lost 4 bases, with 8 bases between them. The CDR3 bases are TGTGCCAGTAGTATAGGGTCGGTGAATCAGCCCCAGCATTTT. Translated, it gives CASSIGSVNQPQHF.

The sample holds one count of this clone. The J gene is TRBJ2-7, the V gene TRBV7-9, with a weak D call TRBD2 (5 bases). Per the germline V gene, CDR1 is SEHNR and CDR2 is FQNEAQ (reference sequence). Trimming stripped 2 bases from V and 2 bases from J, with 19 bases between. The CDR3 length is 17 residues. In DNA form, the CDR3 reads TGTGCCAGCAGCTTAATCGAACGGACTCGGACCACCTACGAGCAGTACTTC. Translated, it gives CASSLIERTRTTYEQYF.

The chain couples TRBV24-1 to TRBJ1-2, with D perhaps matching TRBD1 (5 bases). Germline loops: CDR1 KGHDR, CDR2 SFDVKD. V lost 3 bases, J lost 8 bases, and 12 bases lay in between. The CDR3 runs to 13 residues. CDR3 DNA sequence: TGTGCCACCAGTGATAACCGGTGGGGGGGCTACACCTTC. This sequence encodes CATSDNRWGGYTF.

This clone was seen only once. The V and J genes are TRBV12-2 and TRBJ2-2; the D call of TRBD2 is as the table states it, not checked on the DNA. TRBV12-2 is a pseudogene locus. CDR3 size: 15 residues. CDR3 nucleotide sequence: TGTGCAAGTCGCTTAGCTAGCGGGAACACCGGGGAGCTGTTTTTT. It specifies CASRLASGNTGELFF.

This rearrangement joins TRBV5-4 to TRBJ1-1; D gene unclear. The CDR3 contains 15 residues. V was clipped by 1 base and J by 0 bases, with 10 bases between them. Germline-derived CDR1 and CDR2 are SGHNT and YYREEE (reference sequence). The CDR3 bases are TGTGCCAGCAGCTTGCCCGGAACAATGAACACTGAAGCTTTCTTT. As protein: CASSLPGTMNTEAFF.

The chain couples TRBV4-1 to TRBJ1-1; D may be TRBD1 (5 bases). The ends were cut back, 5 bases at V and 3 bases at J, with 22 bases in the middle. This CDR3 spans 17 amino acids. Germline CDR1 reads MGHRA; CDR2 reads YSYEKL. CDR3 DNA sequence: TGCGCCAGCAGCTCGGCCTACGGGGGTAGCGTTTACACTGAAGCTTTCTTT. Its translation is CASSSAYGGSVYTEAFF.

The rearrangement links TRBV21-1 to TRBJ2-1. TRBV21-1 is listed as a pseudogene. The CDR3 extends over 11 amino acids. CDR3 in amino acids: CASRLKDEQFF. The DNA for the CDR3 is TGTGCCAGCAGACTGAAGGATGAGCAGTTCTTC.

This clone has only a few counts. The chain joins TRBV5-6 to TRBJ2-7, with 8 bases identical to TRBD2. The length of the CDR3 is 17 residues. The J segment lost 4 bases and the V segment lost 4 bases, leaving 16 bases of the junction unmatched. Germline values: CDR1 SGHDT, CDR2 YYEEEE. Here the CDR3 DNA reads TGTGCCAGCAGCACTTGGGGTTCCGGGACTAGACCATACGAGCAGTACTTC. Residues: CASSTWGSGTRPYEQYF.

The V and J genes are TRBV9 and TRBJ2-3, with 9 bases matching TRBD2. There are 16 residues in the CDR3. V lost 4 bases, J lost 2 bases, and 8 bases stayed unmatched. Germline V gene data show CDR1 as SGDLS and CDR2 as YYNGEE. The CDR3 protein is CASSLNLAGITDTQYF. The CDR3 DNA reads as TGTGCCAGCAGCCTAAACCTAGCGGGGATCACAGATACGCAGTATTTT. Looking up the rest from reference TRBV9 and TRBJ2-3 gives the full variable domain: DSGVTQTPKHLITATGQRVTLRCSPRSGDLSVYWYQQSLDQGLQFLIQYYNGEERAKGNILERFSAQQFPDLHSELNLSSLELGDSALYFCASSLNLAGITDTQYFGPGTRLTVL.

The chain uses TRBV19 and TRBJ2-1; no clear D. The CDR3 runs 15 residues. Looked up from germline, CDR1 is LNHDA and CDR2 is SQIVND (reference sequence). Trimming removed 1 base from V and 8 bases from J, with 15 bases in between. CDR3 in amino acids: CASSIGRGFRDEQFF. The DNA for the CDR3 is TGTGCCAGTAGTATAGGTCGAGGTTTCCGAGATGAGCAGTTCTTC. Full variable domain (remainder filled in from reference TRBV19 and TRBJ2-1): DGGITQSPKYLFRKEGQNVTLSCEQNLNHDAMYWYRQDPGQGLRLIYYSQIVNDFQKGDIAEGYSVSREKKESFPLTVTSAQKNPTAFYLCASSIGRGFRDEQFFGPGTRLTVL.

This rearrangement joins TRBV28 to TRBJ2-2; D remains unclear. The CDR3 covers 15 residues. Germline V gene data show CDR1 as MDHEN and CDR2 as SYDVKM. V was shortened by 4 bases and J by 1 base, with 10 bases between the two germline ends. The CDR3 region is CASSSSVVNTGELFF. CDR3 nucleotides: TGTGCCAGCAGTTCCTCAGTGGTGAACACCGGGGAGCTGTTTTTT. Complete variable domain (other parts from reference TRBV28 and TRBJ2-2): DVKVTQSSRYLVKRTGEKVFLECVQDMDHENMFWYRQDPGLGLRLIYFSYDVKMKEKGDIPEGYSVSREKKERFSLILESASTNQTSMYLCASSSSVVNTGELFFGEGSRLTVL.

The chain is built from TRBV6-1 and TRBJ1-1, with D perhaps TRBD1 (6 bases). The V end lost 0 bases, the J end lost 11 bases, and 13 bases lay between the germline ends. Germline assignment: CDR1 MNHNS and CDR2 SASEGT. This CDR3 is 13 amino acids long. In nucleotides, the CDR3 is TGTGCCAGCAGTGAAGCCCAGGGGCGAGAGGCTTTCTTT. Amino acids: CASSEAQGREAFF.

The CDR3 DNA sequence: TGTGCCAGCAGTATACAGGAACAAGAGACCCAGTACTTC. It encodes CASSIQEQETQYF. This chain uses TRBV12-3 or TRBV12-4 with TRBJ2-5; weak D call: TRBD1 (5 bases). The CDR3 has 13 amino acids. V dropped 5 bases and J dropped 2 bases, with 9 bases sitting between them.

The chain is built from TRBV3-1 (or the pseudogene TRBV3-2) and TRBJ1-6, with D unresolved. This CDR3 comprises 17 residues. Germline loops: CDR1 LGHDT, CDR2 YNNKEL (reference sequence). V was pared by 5 bases and J by 5 bases, with 19 bases between. CDR3 protein: CASSAFRPIHHNSPLHF. The CDR3 nucleotides read TGTGCCAGCAGCGCATTCCGTCCCATACATCATAATTCACCCCTCCACTTT.

V usage is TRBV7-8 and J usage is TRBJ2-7; 9 nucleotides line up with TRBD1. The junction had 11 bases not matched to a gene; V was cut back by 5 bases and J by 12 bases. Germline lookup yields CDR1 SGHVS and CDR2 FQNEAQ. The CDR3 length is 13 residues. Here the CDR3 reads CASSLSGQGSRYF. CDR3 in DNA: TGTGCCAGCAGCCTATCGGGACAGGGATCCAGGTACTTC.

This chain links TRBV2 with TRBJ2-6; D gene uncertain. Trimming left V 8 bases short and J 1 base short, with 3 bases between. Per the germline V gene, CDR1 is SNHLY and CDR2 is FYNNEI. The CDR3 loop spans 12 amino acids. CDR3 DNA: TGTGCCAGCTCGTCTGGGGCCAACGTCCTGACTTTC. This translates into CASSSGANVLTF. The full variable domain, completed using reference TRBV2 and TRBJ2-6, is EPEVTQTPSHQVTQMGQEVILRCVPISNHLYFYWYRQILGQKVEFLVSFYNNEISEKSEIFDDQFSVERPDGSNFTLKIRSTKLEDSAMYFCASSSGANVLTFGAGSRLTVL.